The next 5 T cell receptor beta chains were all read from a single sample in a study of T cell responses to AZD1222 COVID-19 vaccine. Clones were sequenced by immunoSEQ multiplex PCR, and TCRdb holds only the in-frame ones, with some missing. Here the sample spans about 99,000 clones, approximately 92% being singletons. The starting material was peripheral blood, obtained on day 0 of AZD1222 vaccination. The receptors derive from an adult in good health.

V gene TRBV6-2 or TRBV6-3 combines with J gene TRBJ1-1; a weak D match, TRBD1 (5 bases). Germline V lookup: CDR1 MNHEY, CDR2 SVGEGT. The CDR3 is 12 residues long. V gave up 2 bases and J gave up 8 bases, with 9 bases separating them. The CDR3 here is CASSYGGSEAFF. The CDR3 DNA follows: TGTGCCAGCAGTTACGGGGGTTCGGAAGCTTTCTTT.

This chain joins TRBV6-2 or TRBV6-3 and TRBJ1-4, with D uncertain. The CDR3 loop spans 15 amino acids. Germline V gene lookup returns CDR1 MNHEY and CDR2 SVGEGT. Between the trimmed V and J ends, which lost 0 bases and 8 bases, there was a span of 13 bases. DNA of the CDR3: TGTGCCAGCAGTTACTCTCGGCTTCTTGGAGAAAAACTGTTTTTT. This gives the protein CASSYSRLLGEKLFF.

This chain uses TRBV18 with TRBJ1-3; possible D gene TRBD1, 5 bases. The germline CDR1 and CDR2 sequences are KGHSH and LQKENI. Trimming removed 2 bases at V and 1 base at J, with 15 bases between. The CDR3 consists of 17 residues. The CDR3 loop reads CASSPSGGAVSGNTIYF. DNA for the CDR3: TGTGCCAGCTCACCAAGTGGAGGGGCCGTATCTGGAAACACCATATATTTT.

The chain couples TRBV2 to TRBJ2-7, with 7 positions matching TRBD2. CDR1 is SNHLY, CDR2 FYNNEI, per germline. Trimming removed 11 bases from V and 2 bases from J; junction bases left unmatched: 9. This CDR3 is built from 13 residues. The CDR3 reads CAGGVSRTYEQYF. CDR3 bases: TGTGCCGGGGGGGTCTCAAGAACCTACGAGCAGTACTTC.

The sample holds one count of this clone. The V and J genes are TRBV15 and TRBJ2-4, with D perhaps TRBD1 or TRBD2 (5 bases each). Germline V gene data show CDR1 as LNHNV and CDR2 as YYDKDF (reference sequence). The CDR3 spans 14 residues. V gave up 4 bases and J gave up 9 bases, with 16 bases separating them. The CDR3 sequence: CATSTGTPAGIQYF. DNA of the CDR3: TGTGCCACCAGCACTGGGACCCCGGCAGGCATTCAGTACTTC.